This T cell receptor beta chain was sequenced for a study of T cell repertoires in ileal Crohn's disease (dated by TCRdb to the late 2010s). About the study as a whole: Median disease duration was roughly 8 years, and 35% to 40% of patients were identified as active smokers at the time of surgery. All patients had surgery for a complication: stricturing disease in 61% and penetrating disease in 39%. Roughly half of the patients were given postoperative therapy, with about 18 on anti-TNF agents and about ten on thiopurines. Biopsies taken from the proximal margin of the surgical specimen were designated as MI samples. Five hundred nanograms of biopsy DNA per sample were submitted for commercial TCRB immunosequencing. TCR repertoire analysis was performed in a few dozen Crohn's disease patients drawn from a prospective multicentre cohort. The study was conducted in parallel with a multicentre cohort that was designed to identify predictors of early endoscopic recurrence following ileocolonic resection. A Rutgeerts score above i0 was used to define endoscopic postoperative recurrence. A total of around 150 mucosal samples from 60 or so patients were sequenced, collected from several sites on the surgical specimen as well as at postoperative endoscopy.

Inclusive of the bounding cysteine and phenylalanine, the CDR3 is 13 residues long. Only the CDR3 region is kept as DNA, spanning 39 bases read in frame from base 1. CDR1 MNHEY and CDR2 SVGAGI were looked up in the germline V gene. Trimming removed 6 bases from V and 2 bases from J; the gene matches leave 4 bases unexplained. The time point tag for this specimen amounts to: proximal margin of the surgical specimen (macroscopically non-inflamed). To be eligible, patients had to be adults with ileal or ileocolonic Crohn's disease and an indication for ileocolonic resection. Whole ileal mucosal biopsies were stored frozen at -80°C before DNA extraction. Genomic DNA was extracted from frozen whole biopsies using a TRizol-based method and was quantified with a NanoDrop 2000 spectrophotometer. Broader findings and caveats from the paper: More high-frequency clones were carried by sorted CD8 T cells than by CD4 T cells, suggesting that mucosal expansions were mainly CD8. Mucosal CD4 and CD8 T cells were sorted and sequenced only in a subgroup of patients, whose size was not stated. Higher percentages of high-frequency clones at the time of surgery were linked to endoscopic recurrence, and every patient with clonality above 26.8% (18/57) had recurrence. A significantly higher proportion of clonal expansions was observed in active smokers at surgery than in non-smokers (25.9% vs 17.9%, p=0.02).

The method behind the library was the immunoSEQ multiplex PCR assay. Adaptive Biotechnology amplified CDR3 regions from genomic DNA with a two-step multiplex PCR that controlled for amplification bias. The first PCR used primers for every V and J gene segment; the second PCR added barcodes and Illumina adapters. CDR3 libraries were sequenced on an Illumina instrument. In the authors' own workflow: The analysis drew on both the pipelines supplied by the vendor and custom analysis of the raw data in R/Bioconductor running R version 3.3.0. Clonality, which ranges from 0 to 1, was calculated as the inverse of the normalised Shannon entropy across all productive clones. High-frequency clones were defined as the share of the repertoire occupied by the top 100 clones, with only clones passing a 95% confidence test being retained. Repertoire diversity was measured with the Simpson index, and overlap between samples was measured with the Morisita-Horn index. This immuneACCESS table, as held by TCRdb, lists in-frame sequences with V and J called but not all clones. Of the missing ones, under half trace to an unresolved V gene in checked studies; the others have no known cause. V and J calls and clone size are copied from that table; D and trimming were computed from the DNA. In this sample the table shows approximately 6,800 clones, around 74% of which occur a single time. The top ten clonotypes cover approximately 8.6% of the sample.

In its sample, this clone was seen a few times. This clone's antigen is unknown. Within one base of it there is no much larger clone, and no base qualities were kept. This clonotype originated in an adult with Crohn's disease. The sequenced sample was ileal tissue. Rearrangement joined TRBV6-5 to TRBJ2-7; the central 7 bases match TRBD1. In nucleotides, the sequence is TGTGCCAGCAGCCGCGGACAGGCCTACGAGCAGTACTTC. This yields the protein CASSRGQAYEQYF.